These 7 T cell receptor beta chains originate from one sample sequenced in a study of identical twins. TCRdb used MiXCR to reprocess the 5' RACE reads, holding one entry per CDR3 protein. The sample lists 500,000 to 700,000 distinct CDR3 sequences; roughly 6.6% were seen once. The same sample was also studied in work on yellow fever vaccine responses in identical twins.

The sample taken for sequencing was PBMCs. All receptors come from a young woman in good health.

The sample holds many counts of this clonotype. The chain is built from TRBV5-1 and TRBJ2-1; TRBD2 aligns across 13 bases. Germline V lookup: CDR1 SGHRS, CDR2 YFSETQ. The CDR3 has 17 amino acids. The trim removed 4 bases at V and 6 bases at J, leaving 10 bases unmatched. In nucleotides, the CDR3 is TGCGCCAGCAGCGACACACTAGCGGGAGGGTATCGCAATGAGCAGTTCTTC. As protein: CASSDTLAGGYRNEQFF.

A few counts support this clonotype. This chain connects TRBV12-3 or TRBV12-4 to TRBJ2-5, with TRBD2 matching 12 bases. CDR3 length: 16 amino acids. Germline trimming cut 4 bases from V and 1 base from J; bases unmatched to any gene: 4. CDR3 DNA: TGTGCCAGCAGTTCCGGACTAGCGGGGACCCAAGAGACCCAGTACTTC. It codes for CASSSGLAGTQETQYF.

This clonotype was recorded many times. The rearrangement links TRBV2 to TRBJ1-1; D unresolved. This CDR3 spans 13 amino acids. Germline V lookup: CDR1 SNHLY, CDR2 FYNNEI. Deletions cut 3 bases from V and 1 base from J, with 6 bases between. CDR3 sequence reads: CASSEEGNTEAFF. Here the CDR3 DNA reads TGTGCCAGCAGTGAGGAGGGGAACACTGAAGCTTTCTTT. The full variable domain, with the rest looked up from reference TRBV2 and TRBJ1-1, is EPEVTQTPSHQVTQMGQEVILRCVPISNHLYFYWYRQILGQKVEFLVSFYNNEISEKSEIFDDQFSVERPDGSNFTLKIRSTKLEDSAMYFCASSEEGNTEAFFGQGTRLTVV.

This clonotype appeared a few times. This chain uses TRBV5-1 with TRBJ2-1, with 14 bases lining up with TRBD2. Per the germline V gene, CDR1 is SGHRS and CDR2 is YFSETQ. There are 14 residues in the CDR3. J gave up 16 bases and V 4 bases, and 10 bases lay outside the gene matches. CDR3 coding DNA: TGCGCCAGCAGCCCCGGACTAGCGGGGGGCTCTGTTTTCTTC. Protein product: CASSPGLAGGSVFF.

This clonotype was seen only a few times. This rearrangement joins TRBV5-1 to TRBJ1-1; no clear D gene. V dropped 6 bases and J dropped 5 bases, with 17 bases sitting between them. This CDR3 has 14 residues. CDR1 and CDR2 from the germline V gene are SGHRS and YFSETQ. The CDR3 here is CASNALTLGTEAFF. The CDR3 coding sequence is TGCGCCAGCAACGCATTGACACTTGGGACTGAAGCTTTCTTT.

This sequence joins TRBV28 and TRBJ1-2; D perhaps matches TRBD1 (6 bases). Germline V gene lookup returns CDR1 MDHEN and CDR2 SYDVKM. CDR3 length equals 15 residues. The V gene lost 3 bases and the J gene lost 5 bases, with 16 bases spanning the gap. The CDR3 sequence: CASSFPAAGAYGYTF. The CDR3 nucleotides are TGTGCCAGCAGTTTTCCCGCCGCAGGGGCGTATGGCTACACCTTC.

At least ten counts were recorded for this clonotype. This chain joins TRBV9 and TRBJ2-5; a possible D gene is TRBD2 (5 bases). V was shortened by 4 bases and J by 5 bases, with 18 bases between the two germline ends. CDR3 length equals 15 residues. Germline CDR1 is SGDLS and CDR2 is YYNGEE. CDR3 sequence reads: CASSPEGSFIETQYF. As DNA, the CDR3 is TGTGCCAGCAGCCCTGAGGGTTCGTTTATTGAGACCCAGTACTTC.